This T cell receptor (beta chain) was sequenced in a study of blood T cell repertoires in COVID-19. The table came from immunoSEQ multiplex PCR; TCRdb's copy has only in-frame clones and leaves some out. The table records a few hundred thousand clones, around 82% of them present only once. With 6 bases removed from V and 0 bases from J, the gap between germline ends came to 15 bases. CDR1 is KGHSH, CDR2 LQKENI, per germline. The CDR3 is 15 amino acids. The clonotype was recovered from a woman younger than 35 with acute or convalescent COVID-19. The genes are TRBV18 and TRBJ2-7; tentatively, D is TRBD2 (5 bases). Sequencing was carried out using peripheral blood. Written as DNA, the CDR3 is TGTGCCAGCTCGAGGGTTGGTCATAACTCCTACGAGCAGTACTTC. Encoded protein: CASSRVGHNSYEQYF.